One sample yielded the 7 T cell receptor beta chains listed below, sequenced in a study of cytomegalovirus exposure and HLA in healthy donors. Libraries were prepared by immunoSEQ multiplex PCR; TCRdb keeps only in-frame clonotypes and omits some of them. Of more than 90,000 clones listed, roughly 88% were seen once; the top ten hold 4.9%. The specimen was PBMCs. All receptors derive from a man younger than 35 in good health and CMV-seronegative.

This clone came up once. The rearrangement uses TRBV7-2 and TRBJ2-7, with TRBD2 identical over 7 bases. V shed 4 bases, J shed 2 bases, and the junction held 8 bases outside the gene matches. Germline assignment: CDR1 SGHTA and CDR2 FQGNSA. The CDR3 runs to 15 residues. CDR3 sequence (DNA): TGTGCCAGCAGCTCCCTGGGCGGGGGAACCTACGAGCAGTACTTC. Translating it yields CASSSLGGGTYEQYF.

The chain is built from TRBV2 and TRBJ2-7; the match to TRBD1 covers 9 bases. V lost 6 bases, J lost 4 bases, and 7 bases stayed unmatched. Germline V CDR1 and CDR2: SNHLY, FYNNEI. This CDR3 has 14 residues. The CDR3 sequence is CASRPQGAPYEQYF. In DNA, the CDR3 is TGTGCCAGCAGGCCACAGGGGGCCCCATACGAGCAGTACTTC.

The chain couples TRBV27 to TRBJ2-7; 11 bases are shared with TRBD2. The germline V gene has CDR1 MNHEY and CDR2 SMNVEV (reference sequence). CDR3 length equals 18 residues. V lost 5 bases and J lost 3; bases outside the gene matches: 15. The CDR3 here is CASSAGGLTSGILYEQYF. DNA for the CDR3: TGTGCCAGCAGTGCAGGAGGTTTGACTAGCGGGATCCTCTACGAGCAGTACTTC.

This chain uses TRBV11-2 with TRBJ1-2; 9 bases align to TRBD1. Trimming removed 5 bases from V and 4 bases from J; junction bases left unmatched: 11. This CDR3 is 16 amino acids long. Germline V gene data show CDR1 as SGHAT and CDR2 as FQNNGV. The CDR3 region has the DNA TGTGCCAGCAGCGCCTCCCCGGGACAGGGAGTCTATGGCTACACCTTC. It yields the protein CASSASPGQGVYGYTF. Full variable domain (remainder filled in from reference TRBV11-2 and TRBJ1-2): EAGVAQSPRYKIIEKRQSVAFWCNPISGHATLYWYQQILGQGPKLLIQFQNNGVVDDSQLPKDRFSAERLKGVDSTLKIQPAKLEDSAVYLCASSASPGQGVYGYTFGSGTRLTVV.

V is TRBV15 and J is TRBJ1-5; 10 bases fit TRBD1. Germline assignment: CDR1 LNHNV and CDR2 YYDKDF (reference sequence). The CDR3 spans 16 residues. V gave up 3 bases and J gave up 3 bases; unmatched junction bases: 5. CDR3 coding DNA: TGTGCCACCAGCAGCGTGACAGGGGGCCTCAATCAGCCCCAGCATTTT. Its protein is CATSSVTGGLNQPQHF.

The rearrangement links TRBV2 to TRBJ1-1, with TRBD1 matching over 8 bases. Germline CDR1 SNHLY, CDR2 FYNNEI. With V trimmed by 4 bases and J by 8 bases, 6 bases remained unmatched. CDR3 size: 13 residues. DNA for the CDR3: TGTGCCAGCAGTGCGGGGGACAGGAAAGAAGCTTTCTTT. It translates to CASSAGDRKEAFF.

This sequence joins TRBV5-8 and TRBJ1-6; D is ambiguous. The CDR3 sequence is 13 residues long. The germline gives CDR1 SGHTS, CDR2 YDEGEE. Trimming stripped 4 bases from V and 9 bases from J, with 11 bases between. The CDR3 loop is CASSTPPGSPLHF. Written as DNA, the CDR3 is TGTGCCAGCAGCACGCCCCCGGGTTCACCCCTCCACTTT. Full variable domain (rest looked up from reference TRBV5-8 and TRBJ1-6): EAGVTQSPTHLIKTRGQQATLRCSPISGHTSVYWYQQALGLGLQFLLWYDEGEERNRGNFPPRFSGRQFPNYSSELNVNALELEDSALYLCASSTPPGSPLHFGNGTRLTVT.